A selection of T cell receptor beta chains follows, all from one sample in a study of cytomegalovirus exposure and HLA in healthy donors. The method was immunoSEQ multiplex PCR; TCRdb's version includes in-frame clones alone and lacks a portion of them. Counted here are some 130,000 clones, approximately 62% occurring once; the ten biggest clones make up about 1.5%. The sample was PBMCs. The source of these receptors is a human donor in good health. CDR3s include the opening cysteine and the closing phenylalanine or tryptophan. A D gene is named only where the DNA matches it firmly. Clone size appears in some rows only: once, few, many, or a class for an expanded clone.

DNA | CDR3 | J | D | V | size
TGTGCCAGTAGTATTCGGGGTCCGAGCAATCAGCCCCAGCATTTT | CASSIRGPSNQPQHF | TRBJ1-5 | . | TRBV19 | few
TGCAGCGTGACTAGCGGGATCCAAGAGACCCAGTACTTC | CSVTSGIQETQYF | TRBJ2-5 | TRBD2 | TRBV29-1 | few
TGTGCCAGTACTCTACAGGGGGCGAACACTGAAGCTTTCTTT | CASTLQGANTEAFF | TRBJ1-1 | TRBD1 | TRBV19 | few
TGTGCCACCAGCAAGGGACTAGCGGGTTCACTCGGCACAGATACGCAGTATTTT | CATSKGLAGSLGTDTQYF | TRBJ2-3 | TRBD2 | TRBV15 | .
TGTGCCAGCAGTTTGGCTAGCGGGTCGGGCGAGCAGTACTTC | CASSLASGSGEQYF | TRBJ2-7 | TRBD2 | TRBV27 | .
TGTGCCAGCAGCCTGTTCCGGGACAGGGACTACGAGCAGTACTTC | CASSLFRDRDYEQYF | TRBJ2-7 | TRBD1 | TRBV9 | few
TGTGCCAGCAGTTTACGAACCGCGAATGAGCAGTTCTTC | CASSLRTANEQFF | TRBJ2-1 | . | TRBV27 | .
TGTGCCAGCAGTTTCCGTCTACAGGGTGGAGAGACCCAGTACTTC | CASSFRLQGGETQYF | TRBJ2-5 | . | TRBV28 | .
TGTGCCAGCAGTCCTTCAACAGGGGGGAACACTGAAGCTTTCTTT | CASSPSTGGNTEAFF | TRBJ1-1 | TRBD1 | TRBV28 | .
TGTGCCAGCGACCCAGAACAGGGGTGGAGCAATCAGCCCCAGCATTTT | CASDPEQGWSNQPQHF | TRBJ1-5 | TRBD1 | TRBV28 | .
TGTGCCAGCTCACGAGAGACAGACTACGAGCAGTACTTC | CASSRETDYEQYF | TRBJ2-7 | . | TRBV18 | .
TGTGCCAGCAGCCAAGATAAGCTAGCGTACCAAGAGACCCAGTACTTC | CASSQDKLAYQETQYF | TRBJ2-5 | . | TRBV14 | .
TGTGCCAGCAGCGTTCGCAGGGGGCATTACGAGCAGTACTTC | CASSVRRGHYEQYF | TRBJ2-7 | TRBD1 | TRBV9 | .
TGTGCCAGCAGTTTATCGGGGCCTGGGGCCAACGTCCTGACTTTC | CASSLSGPGANVLTF | TRBJ2-6 | . | TRBV27 | .
TGTGCCAGCAGCTTGGTACAGCTAGCGGGAGTGTATGAGCAGTTCTTC | CASSLVQLAGVYEQFF | TRBJ2-1 | TRBD2 | TRBV5-6 | .
TGTGCCAGCAGCTCGACGACAGGGGCGCAGGATGAGCAGTTCTTC | CASSSTTGAQDEQFF | TRBJ2-1 | TRBD1 | TRBV7-9 | few
TGTGCCAGCAGTGACTTTACGGGAGGTAATGAAAAACTGTTTTTT | CASSDFTGGNEKLFF | TRBJ1-4 | . | TRBV2 | .
TGTGCCAGCAGTTCGCCGGGACAGGGGGCCTACGAGCAGTACTTC | CASSSPGQGAYEQYF | TRBJ2-7 | TRBD1 | TRBV27 | .
TGTGCCAGCAGCTTAAGGGCGCGGGCTCTTGCAGATACGCAGTATTTT | CASSLRARALADTQYF | TRBJ2-3 | . | TRBV7-2 | .
TGTGCCACCAGCAGAGATAAGGGGCCGGACACTGAAGCTTTCTTT | CATSRDKGPDTEAFF | TRBJ1-1 | . | TRBV15 | .
TGTGCCAGCAGTGAATCGACCGGGACAGGGGACTATGGCTACACCTTC | CASSESTGTGDYGYTF | TRBJ1-2 | TRBD1 | TRBV25-1 | .
TGCGCCAGCAGCTCCGGACAGGGCTACGAGCAGTACTTC | CASSSGQGYEQYF | TRBJ2-7 | TRBD1 | TRBV5-1 | .
TGTGCCAGCAGCCGAGGACAGGGCTACGCGTACGAGCAGTACTTC | CASSRGQGYAYEQYF | TRBJ2-7 | TRBD1 | TRBV28 | .
TGCGCCAGCAGCCAAGAAACGACTAGCGGGAAGACAGATACGCAGTATTTT | CASSQETTSGKTDTQYF | TRBJ2-3 | TRBD2 | TRBV4-1 | few
TGTGCCAGCTCAACCAGGGCGTACCAGCCCCAGCATTTT | CASSTRAYQPQHF | TRBJ1-5 | . | TRBV18 | few
TGTGCCAGCAGTGCGAGACAGACAGACTACGAGCAGTACTTC | CASSARQTDYEQYF | TRBJ2-7 | . | TRBV25-1 | .
TGTGCCAGCAGCTACGGACTAGCGGGGGGAACCTACGAGCAGTACTTC | CASSYGLAGGTYEQYF | TRBJ2-7 | TRBD2 | TRBV7-2 | .
TGTGCCAGCAGATATGGACTAGCGGGAAGCACAGATACGCAGTATTTT | CASRYGLAGSTDTQYF | TRBJ2-3 | TRBD2 | TRBV2 | .
TGCGCCAGCAGCCAAGAACGTGGGCTCCCCTGGGGCTACACCTTC | CASSQERGLPWGYTF | TRBJ1-2 | . | TRBV4-3 | .
TGCAGCGTTGAAGAGAGCTCCTACAATGAGCAGTTCTTC | CSVEESSYNEQFF | TRBJ2-1 | . | TRBV29-1 | .
TGTGCCAGCAGCGCCGCCCTTCAGGGGCTCGGACTAGCGGGAGGGGGGTACAATGAGCAGTTCTTC | CASSAALQGLGLAGGGYNEQFF | TRBJ2-1 | TRBD2 | TRBV9 | .
TGTGCCAGCAGCGTAGCTCCAACTAGCGGGAGGGCAGGCACAGATACGCAGTATTTT | CASSVAPTSGRAGTDTQYF | TRBJ2-3 | TRBD2 | TRBV9 | once
TGTGCCAGCACCCCCACGGGGGAGAGCTCCTACGAGCAGTACTTC | CASTPTGESSYEQYF | TRBJ2-7 | . | TRBV6-6 | few
TGTGCCAGCAGCACGGGTACATTGGAGACCCAGTACTTC | CASSTGTLETQYF | TRBJ2-5 | . | TRBV7-7 | once
TGTGCCAGCAGTATGGGCGGGAGGGCCTACGAGCAGTACTTC | CASSMGGRAYEQYF | TRBJ2-7 | TRBD2 | TRBV28 | .
TGTGCCAGTAGACCAGGGGGCGATGGAGATACGCAGTATTTT | CASRPGGDGDTQYF | TRBJ2-3 | TRBD1 | TRBV19 | .
TGTGCCAGCAGTGGGAAAAGGGACAGGGGGCTTATCGGGGAGACCCAGTACTTC | CASSGKRDRGLIGETQYF | TRBJ2-5 | TRBD1 | TRBV25-1 | .
TGTGCCAGCAGCTTGGGAGGACTGAAGTCCTACGAGCAGTACTTC | CASSLGGLKSYEQYF | TRBJ2-7 | . | TRBV5-4 | few
TGTGCCAGCAGCTCGGGAGGACAGAGCTCCTACGAGCAGTACTTC | CASSSGGQSSYEQYF | TRBJ2-7 | . | TRBV5-4 | .
TGCGCCAGCAGCTTGGGAGTCCTAGCGAGCACAGATACGCAGTATTTT | CASSLGVLASTDTQYF | TRBJ2-3 | . | TRBV5-1 | .
TGTGCCAGCAGCTTGCCGGGACAGGTCCCTGAAGCTTTCTTT | CASSLPGQVPEAFF | TRBJ1-1 | TRBD1 | TRBV5-4 | .
TGCAGCGTTGGTCCTAGCGGAACAGATACGCAGTATTTT | CSVGPSGTDTQYF | TRBJ2-3 | TRBD2 | TRBV29-1 | .
TGTGCCAGCAGTTCACGACTAGCGGGAGATCGGACTGAGCAGTTCTTC | CASSSRLAGDRTEQFF | TRBJ2-1 | TRBD2 | TRBV28 | few
TGTGCCAGCAGTGAAGCGCGGCGGGAGACGGGATTCTTC | CASSEARRETGFF | TRBJ2-1 | TRBD2 | TRBV6-1 | few
TGTGCCAGCAGTGAAGCGCTTCGGGGTGGCTACACCTTC | CASSEALRGGYTF | TRBJ1-2 | . | TRBV6-1 | .
TGTGCCAGCAGTTTATCGCGCTGGGGAGGCTATGGCTACACCTTC | CASSLSRWGGYGYTF | TRBJ1-2 | . | TRBV27 | few
TGTGCCAGCAGCGTGGGTAGCTTTAACACCGGGGAGCTGTTTTTT | CASSVGSFNTGELFF | TRBJ2-2 | . | TRBV9 | .
TGTGCCAACTACAGGGATGACACTGAAGCTTTCTTT | CANYRDDTEAFF | TRBJ1-1 | . | TRBV2 | once
TGTGCCACCGGGGCAGGGGGCTCCTACGAGCAGTACTTC | CATGAGGSYEQYF | TRBJ2-7 | TRBD1 | TRBV11-3 | .
TGTGCCAGTGGGGGCCTGCTAGCGGGAGGTTACAATGAGCAGTTCTTC | CASGGLLAGGYNEQFF | TRBJ2-1 | TRBD2 | TRBV19 | .